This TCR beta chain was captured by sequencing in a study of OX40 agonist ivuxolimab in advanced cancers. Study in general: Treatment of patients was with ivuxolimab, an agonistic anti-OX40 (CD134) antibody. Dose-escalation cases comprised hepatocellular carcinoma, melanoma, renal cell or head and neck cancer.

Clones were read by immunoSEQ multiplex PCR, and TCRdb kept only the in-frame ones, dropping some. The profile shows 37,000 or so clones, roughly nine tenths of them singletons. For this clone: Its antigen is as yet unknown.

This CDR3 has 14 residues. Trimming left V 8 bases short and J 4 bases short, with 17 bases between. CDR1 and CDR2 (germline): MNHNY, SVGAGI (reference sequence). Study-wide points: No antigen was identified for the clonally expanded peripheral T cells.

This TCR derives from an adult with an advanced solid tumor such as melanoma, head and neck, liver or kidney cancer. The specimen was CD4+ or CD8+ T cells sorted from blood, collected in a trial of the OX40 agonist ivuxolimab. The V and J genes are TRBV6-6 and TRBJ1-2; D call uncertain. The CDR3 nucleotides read TGTGCCAGCTTGGCGGCACTCGGAGGCTATGGCTACACCTTC. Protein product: CASLAALGGYGYTF.